This T cell receptor beta chain was sequenced in a study of blood T cell repertoires in COVID-19. V was trimmed by 2 bases and J by 2 bases, leaving 13 bases between them. Germline CDR1 SGDLS, CDR2 YYNGEE. CDR3 length equals 15 residues. This clone has just a few counts. Authors' analysis steps: Estimation of nucleated cell counts was performed using reference gene primer amplification. Produced via immunoSEQ multiplex PCR; TCRdb's table is partial and in-frame only. That table gives V, J and clone size, and the DNA gave D and trimming. The profile covers about 140,000 clones, with over 70% appearing a single time and around 2.3% taken by the ten largest.

The V and J genes are TRBV9 and TRBJ2-5, with D perhaps matching TRBD1 (6 bases). The origin of this receptor is a middle-aged man with active COVID-19. The sample taken for sequencing was peripheral blood. The CDR3 reads CASSVGTTMQETQYF. The CDR3 DNA follows: TGTGCCAGCAGCGTCGGGACAACCATGCAAGAGACCCAGTACTTC.